These 27 T cell receptor beta chains share one sample of origin, sequenced in a study of T cell responses to AZD1222 COVID-19 vaccine. Some clones are missing from TCRdb's copy, which holds only in-frame ones; the method was immunoSEQ multiplex PCR. The data contain over 100,000 clones, 80% to 90% of them seen just once; the ten biggest clones take up approximately 20%. The source was peripheral blood, collected on day 0 of AZD1222 vaccination. Every receptor here comes from an adult in good health.

There are a few counts of this clone. This chain joins TRBV3-1 (or the pseudogene TRBV3-2) and TRBJ1-3; a possible D gene is TRBD1 (5 bases). The germline V gene encodes CDR1 LGHDT and CDR2 YNNKEL (reference sequence). V lost 8 bases to trimming and J lost 0 bases, with 8 bases between them. The CDR3 is 13 amino acids. The CDR3 is CASGHRSGNTIYF. DNA of the CDR3: TGTGCCAGCGGACACCGCTCTGGAAACACCATATATTTT.

For the CDR3, the DNA is TGTGCCAAGCTCCGGGACAGGGAATACTATGGCTACACCTTC. Encoded protein: CAKLRDREYYGYTF. The genes are TRBV21-1 and TRBJ1-2; no DNA check was done on the table's D call, TRBD1. TRBV21-1 is classified as a pseudogene. CDR3 size: 14 residues.

This clone was counted a few times. The rearrangement links TRBV3-1 (or the pseudogene TRBV3-2) to TRBJ1-1; perhaps TRBD1 as D (6 bases). This CDR3 is 16 amino acids long. CDR1 is LGHDT and CDR2 is YNNKEL in the germline V gene (reference sequence). The ends were cut back, 2 bases at V and 0 bases at J, with 13 bases in the middle. CDR3 protein: CASSQPRGGLNTEAFF. The CDR3, as DNA: TGTGCCAGCAGCCAACCCCGAGGGGGTTTGAACACTGAAGCTTTCTTT.

V usage is TRBV7-9 and J usage is TRBJ1-4; possible D gene TRBD1, 6 bases. The CDR3 consists of 14 residues. V shed 3 bases and J shed 4 bases, with 9 bases lying between them. Per germline, CDR1 SEHNR and CDR2 FQNEAQ (reference sequence). The DNA for the CDR3 is TGTGCCAGCAGCTTCGGGACAAGTAATGAAAAACTGTTTTTT. This translates into CASSFGTSNEKLFF. The full variable domain, its missing parts supplied by reference TRBV7-9 and TRBJ1-4, is DTGVSQNPRHKITKRGQNVTFRCDPISEHNRLYWYRQTLGQGPEFLTYFQNEAQLEKSRLLSDRFSAERPKGSFSTLEIQRTEQGDSAMYLCASSFGTSNEKLFFGSGTQLSVL.

The CDR3 DNA sequence: TGTGCCAGCAGCCCTGGGGGCAATGAGCAGTTCTTC. This encodes CASSPGGNEQFF. V gene TRBV7-9 combines with J gene TRBJ2-1; D could derive from TRBD1 or TRBD2 (5 bases each). This CDR3 comprises 12 residues. CDR1 is SEHNR and CDR2 is FQNEAQ in the germline V gene (reference sequence). V gave up 5 bases and J gave up 6 bases, with 8 bases separating them.

The chain carries TRBV25-1 and TRBJ2-1; 7 bases align to TRBD1. The J segment lost 3 bases and the V segment lost 2 bases, leaving 4 bases of the junction unmatched. Germline V CDR1 and CDR2: MGHDK, SYGVNS. The CDR3 loop spans 15 amino acids. CDR3 DNA: TGTGCCAGCAGTGAAGGGACAGTCTTCTACAATGAGCAGTTCTTC. Residues: CASSEGTVFYNEQFF.

The chain carries TRBV29-1 and TRBJ1-2; D unresolved. This CDR3 contains 13 residues. The germline CDR1 and CDR2 sequences are SQVTM and ANQGSEA. The V and J ends lost 7 bases and 4 bases respectively, with 16 bases between them. For the CDR3, the DNA is TGCAGCGACACCCCGAGCCAATTCTATGGCTACACCTTC. Its translation is CSDTPSQFYGYTF.

V gene TRBV4-2 combines with J gene TRBJ2-7; no clear D. With 4 bases removed from V and 1 base from J, the gap between germline ends came to 11 bases. Germline V CDR1 and CDR2: LGHNA, YNFKEQ. This CDR3 region has 14 residues. For the CDR3, the DNA is TGTGCCAGCAGCCGAGGTTTGGAATCCTACGAGCAGTACTTC. Protein: CASSRGLESYEQYF.

Comment on this clone: A clone one base away is much larger, so this may be a read error. The rearrangement joins TRBV7-9 to TRBJ2-7, with 7 bases identical to TRBD1. The CDR3 has 14 amino acids. Germline-derived CDR1 and CDR2 are SEHNR and FQNEAQ (reference sequence). V was pared by 5 bases and J by 3 bases, with 7 bases of the junction left unmatched. CDR3 loop: CASSPPTGSYEQYF. The CDR3, as DNA: TGTGCCAGCAGCCCCCCGACAGGGAGCTACGAGCAGTACTTC. Drawing the rest from reference TRBV7-9 and TRBJ2-7, the complete variable domain is DTGVSQNPRHKITKRGQNVTFRCDPISEHNRLYWYRQTLGQGPEFLTYFQNEAQLEKSRLLSDRFSAERPKGSFSTLEIQRTEQGDSAMYLCASSPPTGSYEQYFGPGTRLTVT.

J is TRBJ2-5 and V is TRBV5-1; D ambiguous. The length of the CDR3 is 12 residues. Germline CDR1 and CDR2: SGHRS and YFSETQ. Trimming took 0 bases from V and 1 from J, leaving 1 base between them. CDR3 bases: TGCGCCAGCAGCTTGGGCCAAGAGACCCAGTACTTC. Translating gives CASSLGQETQYF.

The chain has TRBV21-1 and TRBJ2-2. TRBV21-1 is listed as a pseudogene. The CDR3 contains 15 residues. The CDR3 DNA sequence: TGTGCCAGCAGCAAAGACCTCAAGGGAACCGGGGAGCTGTTTTTT. It translates to CASSKDLKGTGELFF.

The chain uses TRBV7-2 and TRBJ1-5; D gene ambiguous. V gave up 3 bases and J gave up 6 bases, with 12 bases separating them. Germline V gives CDR1 SGHTA, CDR2 FQGNSA. The CDR3 runs to 14 residues. CDR3 bases: TGTGCCAGCAGCTTGGGAGGGATTTTTCAGCCCCAGCATTTT. The encoded protein is CASSLGGIFQPQHF.

V is TRBV24-1 and J is TRBJ2-5, with D perhaps assigned TRBD1 or TRBD2 (5 bases each). The CDR3 extends over 13 amino acids. Germline V gives CDR1 KGHDR, CDR2 SFDVKD. Trimming pared 9 bases from V and 1 base from J, leaving 11 bases between. The CDR3 DNA reads TGTGCCACCCGGGACCCCTCCCAAGAGACCCAGTACTTC. Translation: CATRDPSQETQYF.

The gene calls are TRBV5-6 and TRBJ2-7, with D tentatively TRBD1 (6 bases). Looked up from germline, CDR1 is SGHDT and CDR2 is YYEEEE. There are 19 residues in the CDR3. Trimming pared 0 bases from V and 1 base from J, leaving 23 bases between. The CDR3 loop is CASSLVRTQVRGMSYEQYF. The CDR3, as DNA: TGTGCCAGCAGCTTGGTTCGAACCCAGGTCAGGGGAATGTCCTACGAGCAGTACTTC.

Details on this clone: A junction boundary mismatches the germline segment, possibly from a read error. The chain is built from TRBV7-7 and TRBJ2-2; 7 bases agree with TRBD1. The length of the CDR3 is 15 residues. CDR1 SSHAT and CDR2 FNYEAQ come from the germline V gene (reference sequence). The CDR3 loop is CASSLETGSTGELFF. For the CDR3, the DNA is TGTGCTAGCAGCTTAGAGACAGGGAGCACCGGGGAGCTGTTTTTT.

The V and J genes are TRBV4-3 and TRBJ2-3; TRBD2 agrees at 7 bases. J gave up 4 bases and V 3 bases, and 7 bases lay outside the gene matches. Germline-derived CDR1 and CDR2 are LGHNA and YSLEER. The CDR3 runs to 15 residues. The CDR3 DNA sequence: TGCGCCAGCAGCCACGAGCCGACTAGCCCAGATACGCAGTATTTT. It encodes CASSHEPTSPDTQYF.

V gene TRBV5-1 combines with J gene TRBJ1-5; D might be TRBD1 (5 bases). V lost 3 bases and J 6 bases, leaving 31 bases between the germline ends. Per germline, CDR1 SGHRS and CDR2 YFSETQ. The CDR3 has 20 amino acids. CDR3 loop: CASSSRDPREVSGSGQPQHF. The CDR3 nucleotides are TGCGCCAGCAGCTCCCGGGACCCCCGAGAGGTAAGTGGGTCGGGTCAGCCCCAGCATTTT.

The chain has TRBV18 and TRBJ2-3, with 11 bases fitting TRBD2. V gave up 4 bases and J gave up 2 bases; unmatched junction bases: 5. The germline CDR1 and CDR2 sequences are KGHSH and LQKENI. This CDR3 region has 16 residues. This chain's CDR3 is CASSRLTSGDTDTQYF. The DNA for the CDR3 is TGTGCCAGCTCACGATTGACTAGCGGGGACACAGATACGCAGTATTTT.

This clone was detected only once. This chain uses TRBV4-3 with TRBJ1-6, with D unclear. Germline V gives CDR1 LGHNA, CDR2 YSLEER. The germline V and J ends were trimmed by 1 base and 5 bases, with 12 bases remaining between them. The CDR3 spans 16 residues. The CDR3 reads CASSQGPVSDNSPLHF. The CDR3 region has the DNA TGCGCCAGCAGCCAAGGCCCCGTTTCAGATAATTCACCCCTCCACTTT.

The chain uses TRBV11-2 and TRBJ1-6; D gene unclear. The CDR3 length is 12 residues. Germline lookup yields CDR1 SGHAT and CDR2 FQNNGV. The germline V and J ends were trimmed by 3 bases and 7 bases, with 4 bases remaining between them. The CDR3 loop is CASSFQNSPLHF. The DNA of the CDR3 is TGTGCCAGCAGCTTCCAGAATTCACCCCTCCACTTT.

The CDR3 DNA reads as TGTGCCAGCTCGCGGGAGAATAGCAATCAGCCCCAGCATTTT. This sequence encodes CASSRENSNQPQHF. V gene TRBV18 combines with J gene TRBJ1-5; no reliable D call. The CDR3 runs to 14 residues. Deletions cut 6 bases from V and 0 bases from J, with 9 bases between. CDR1 is KGHSH, CDR2 LQKENI, per germline. Combining the CDR3 with reference TRBV18 and TRBJ1-5 gives the whole variable domain NAGVMQNPRHLVRRRGQEARLRCSPMKGHSHVYWYRQLPEEGLKFMVYLQKENIIDESGMPKERFSAEFPKEGPSILRIQQVVRGDSAAYFCASSRENSNQPQHFGDGTRLSIL.

V usage is TRBV10-3 and J usage is TRBJ1-1; D may be TRBD1 (5 bases). Germline V gene lookup returns CDR1 ENHRY and CDR2 SYGVKD. The CDR3 contains 14 residues. V lost 4 bases and J 4 bases, leaving 13 bases between the germline ends. The CDR3 reads CAISAREGGTEAFF. Here the CDR3 DNA reads TGTGCCATCAGTGCCAGGGAAGGTGGCACTGAAGCTTTCTTT.

This clone was seen a single time. The junction shows a germline mismatch at one end, possibly a read error. The chain employs TRBV28 and TRBJ2-7; D possibly corresponds to TRBD2 (5 bases). The CDR3 extends over 12 amino acids. In germline, CDR1 is MDHEN, CDR2 SYDVKM. CDR3 nucleotide sequence: TGTGCCAGCAGTTTAAGCGGCAGTTGGTTGCACTTC. Translation: CASSLSGSWLHF.

The chain has TRBV6-5 and TRBJ2-5, with unresolved D. Looked up from germline, CDR1 is MNHEY and CDR2 is SVGAGI. The CDR3 is made up of 14 amino acids. The V gene lost 6 bases and the J gene lost 1 base, with 12 bases spanning the gap. CDR3 coding DNA: TGTGCCAGCAGCCGAAAGGCCCCCCAAGAGACCCAGTACTTC. Translated: CASSRKAPQETQYF.

The genes are TRBV4-3 and TRBJ2-7, with a weak D call TRBD2 (7 bases). Germline CDR1 reads LGHNA; CDR2 reads YSLEER. The CDR3 sequence is 17 residues long. V lost 0 bases and J lost 2, with 17 bases in between. Here the CDR3 reads CASSQEPGGGGTYEQYF. CDR3 in DNA: TGCGCCAGCAGCCAAGAACCCGGGGGAGGGGGAACCTACGAGCAGTACTTC.

This chain links TRBV29-1 with TRBJ2-3, with no clear D. The length of the CDR3 is 11 residues. The germline CDR1 and CDR2 sequences are SQVTM and ANQGSEA. The V end was cut by 7 bases, the J end by 3 bases, with 8 bases between. The CDR3 coding sequence is TGCAGCGCTCTTTTGACAGATACGCAGTATTTT. Encoded protein: CSALLTDTQYF.

This clone has only one observation. The V and J genes are TRBV4-1 and TRBJ1-4; D uncertain. Germline loops: CDR1 MGHRA, CDR2 YSYEKL. Trimming pared 2 bases from V and 3 bases from J, leaving 10 bases between. CDR3 length: 15 residues. The CDR3 nucleotides read TGCGCCAGCAGCCAATTAGGGATGGCTAATGAAAAACTGTTTTTT. This sequence encodes CASSQLGMANEKLFF.